This paragraph reports one T cell receptor beta chain. The antigen is undetermined. This sample stems from a study of cytomegalovirus exposure and HLA in healthy donors. Study-wide points: Donors belonging to an Asian-associated ancestry cluster reportedly showed fewer N-insertions in productive TCRs than the approximately 670-donor mean, according to what a later analysis found. By a later analysis, the bulk of CMV-associated TCR beta chains appeared HLA-restricted.

60 Vbeta and 13 Jbeta primers were used in PCR. Profiling relied on immunoSEQ multiplex PCR, and the TCRdb table lists in-frame clones only, not all of them. Of around 190,000 clones in the sample, about 78% were seen once. Per the germline V gene, CDR1 is SGHDN and CDR2 is FVKESK. This CDR3 contains 16 residues. Trimming removed 0 bases from V and 0 bases from J, with 10 bases in between. The source is a woman in her twenties or thirties in good health and CMV-seronegative. Sequencing was performed on PBMCs. The J gene is TRBJ2-3, the V gene TRBV14; tentatively, D is TRBD2 (5 bases). Here the CDR3 reads CASSQEPAASTDTQYF. The DNA of the CDR3 is TGTGCCAGCAGCCAAGAACCAGCGGCTAGCACAGATACGCAGTATTTT.